This T cell receptor beta chain was identified during a study of blood T cell repertoires in COVID-19. CDR1 SGHDT and CDR2 YYEEEE come from the germline V gene. This CDR3 spans 11 amino acids. V lost 1 base and J 6 bases, leaving 5 bases between the germline ends. Some clones are missing from TCRdb's copy, which holds only in-frame ones; the method was immunoSEQ multiplex PCR. This table has 300,000 to 400,000 clones, roughly 90% appearing once. Material: peripheral blood. J is TRBJ2-7 and V is TRBV5-6; unclear D gene. This sequence was found in a woman aged 25 to 39 with COVID-19, enrolled during active disease. The CDR3 spells CASSLFREQYF. CDR3 nucleotide sequence: TGTGCCAGCAGCTTGTTCCGCGAGCAGTACTTC.